The T cell receptor (beta chain) under discussion was sequenced for a study of blood T cell repertoires in COVID-19. Study as a whole: COVID-19 samples collected from the United States, Italy and Spain covered acute and convalescent phases. T cells, B-cell-depleted T cells, or PBMCs provided the cDNA or gDNA that served as material.

Germline CDR1 is KGHSH and CDR2 is LQKENI. The CDR3 is 14 amino acids. Losses at the gene ends were 5 bases for V and 0 bases for J; bases not matched to a gene: 2. Authors' analysis steps: Amplification of reference gene primers was used by the study to estimate nucleated cell counts. The repertoire was sequenced with immunoSEQ multiplex PCR; TCRdb's copy has only in-frame clones and lacks some. The D gene and trimming were derived from the DNA, and the V and J assignments and clone size from that table. The data hold around 45,000 clones, with under 85% observed a single time. Specimen: peripheral blood. J is TRBJ2-3 and V is TRBV18, with 7 bases lining up with TRBD2. The receptor comes from a woman aged 80 or over with acute or convalescent COVID-19. In DNA, the CDR3 is TGTGCCAGCTCAGAAGCGGGAAGCACAGATACGCAGTATTTT. As protein: CASSEAGSTDTQYF.